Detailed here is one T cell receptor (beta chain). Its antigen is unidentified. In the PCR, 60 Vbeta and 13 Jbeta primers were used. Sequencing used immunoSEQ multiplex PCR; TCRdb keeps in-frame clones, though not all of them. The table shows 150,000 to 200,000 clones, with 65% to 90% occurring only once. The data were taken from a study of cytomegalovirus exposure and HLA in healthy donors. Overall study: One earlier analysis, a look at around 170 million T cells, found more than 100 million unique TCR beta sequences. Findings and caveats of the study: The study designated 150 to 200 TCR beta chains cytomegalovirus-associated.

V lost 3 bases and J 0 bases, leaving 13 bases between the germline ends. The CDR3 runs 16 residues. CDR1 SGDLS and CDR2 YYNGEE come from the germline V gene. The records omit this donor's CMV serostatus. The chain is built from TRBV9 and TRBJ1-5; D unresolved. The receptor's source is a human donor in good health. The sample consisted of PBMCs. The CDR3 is CASSASSSGSNQPQHF. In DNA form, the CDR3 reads TGTGCCAGCAGCGCATCGTCATCGGGTAGCAATCAGCCCCAGCATTTT.